Listed below are T cell receptor beta chains from one sample, sequenced in a study of blood T cell repertoires in COVID-19. Assay: immunoSEQ multiplex PCR; the TCRdb copy retains only in-frame clones and omits some. This table holds around 240,000 clones, about 91% found once. Sequences were obtained from PBMCs or T cells enriched from blood (not recorded which). These receptors were taken from a human donor in a cohort exposed to, infected with or recovered from COVID-19 (not recorded which). The donor label of this sample is uncertain. Each CDR3 is given with its conserved first and last residue. D genes are given only for firm matches. Size is stated for part of the rows, as once, few or many counts, or as a class when the clone is expanded.

J gene	D gene	V gene	clone size	CDR3 DNA	CDR3 protein
TRBJ1-4	-	TRBV4-1	once	TGCGCCAGCAGCCAAGGGGACTGGGGGTTTAATGAAAAACTGTTTTTT	CASSQGDWGFNEKLFF
TRBJ1-6	-	TRBV18	few	TGTGCCAGCTCACCAGGGCCCCAGCAGGATTCACCCCTCCACTTT	CASSPGPQQDSPLHF
TRBJ1-2	-	TRBV19	-	TGTGCCAGTAGTATCGGCCCCCGGGGTTTTGGCTACACCTTC	CASSIGPRGFGYTF
TRBJ2-5	TRBD2	TRBV30	-	TGTGCCTGGATGAAGGGACTAGCGGGGGCCTGGGGCGATCAAGAGACCCAGTACTTC	CAWMKGLAGAWGDQETQYF
TRBJ1-1	-	TRBV7-9	-	TGTGCCAGCAGCCGGCAGGGGAGGGAGACTGAAGCTTTCTTT	CASSRQGRETEAFF
TRBJ2-3	-	TRBV7-3	-	TGTGCCAGCAGCACCTACTCTAGAGCAGATACGCAGTATTTT	CASSTYSRADTQYF
TRBJ2-3	TRBD1	TRBV19	-	TGTGCCAGTAGTATAGGGGGCAGGGGGCTGGATACGCAGTATTTT	CASSIGGRGLDTQYF
TRBJ1-4	-	TRBV29-1	-	TGCAGCGTTGCCGCAGGGCGAGGTGAAAAACTGTTTTTT	CSVAAGRGEKLFF
TRBJ1-5	-	TRBV5-4	-	TGTGCCAGCAGCGGTGAGCCCAATCAGCCCCAGCATTTT	CASSGEPNQPQHF
TRBJ1-1	TRBD1	TRBV27	-	TGTGCCAGCAGTTTGACAGGGGCCCCCACTGAAGCTTTCTTT	CASSLTGAPTEAFF
TRBJ1-1	-	TRBV19	-	TGTGCCAGTAGTTCCTCTACTTTCCCCGGTGGCACTGAAGCTTTCTTT	CASSSSTFPGGTEAFF
TRBJ1-5	-	TRBV20-1	once	TGCAGTGCCATTACAGGGCCCCAGCATTTT	CSAITGPQHF
TRBJ1-2	-	TRBV7-2	few	TGTGCCAGCAGCTTAGATTTTGGGGCTGTCTATGGCTACACCTTC	CASSLDFGAVYGYTF
TRBJ2-7	TRBD1	TRBV5-1	-	TGCGCCAGCAGCCCGGGACAGGAGACCTACGAGCAGTACTTC	CASSPGQETYEQYF